The 5 T cell receptor beta chains reported below all come from one sample, sequenced in a study of CD8+CD57+ T cells in acquired aplastic anemia. CD8+CD57+ cell expansion had been shown by flow cytometry in patients chosen for sequencing. Using genomic DNA as the template, TCR beta VDJ and CDR3 profiling was carried out. TCRdb re-analysed the reads in MiXCR, keeping a single row per CDR3 protein. The sample lists approximately 80,000 distinct CDR3 sequences, around 70% occurring once. Specimen: sorted CD4+, CD8+, or CD8+CD57+ T cells (not recorded which) from PBMCs. The receptors come from a human donor with aplastic anemia.

The gene calls are TRBV10-3 and TRBJ1-5; 8 bases are a match to TRBD1. CDR1 ENHRY and CDR2 SYGVKD come from the germline V gene. V lost 0 bases, J lost 6 bases, and 10 bases stayed unmatched. The CDR3 extends over 17 amino acids. CDR3 amino acids: CAISESLAAGGTQPQHF. CDR3 nucleotides: TGTGCCATCAGTGAGTCCCTCGCGGCAGGGGGCACTCAGCCCCAGCATTTT.

This clonotype has more than one count but fewer than ten. The CDR3, as DNA: TGTGCCAGCAGCTTGAGGGGACAGGGAAACTATGGCTACACCTTC. The encoded protein is CASSLRGQGNYGYTF. This sequence joins TRBV5-5 and TRBJ1-2; 9 nucleotides align to TRBD1. Trimming at V came to 1 base and at J to 2 bases, leaving 3 bases not matched to a gene. CDR3 length: 15 residues. CDR1 and CDR2 (germline): SGHKS, YYEKEE (reference sequence).

This clonotype was recorded at least ten times. The rearrangement links TRBV4-3 to TRBJ2-7, with 13 bases fitting TRBD2. The CDR3 extends over 15 amino acids. The J segment lost 4 bases and the V segment lost 5 bases, leaving 5 bases of the junction unmatched. Looked up from germline, CDR1 is LGHNA and CDR2 is YSLEER. The DNA for the CDR3 is TGCGCCAGCAGCTCCGGGACTAGCGGGACATACGAGCAGTACTTC. Its protein is CASSSGTSGTYEQYF.

The V gene is TRBV7-8, the J gene TRBJ2-7; 8 nucleotides align to TRBD2. Per the germline V gene, CDR1 is SGHVS and CDR2 is FQNEAQ. The CDR3 has 14 residues. The V segment lost 4 bases and the J segment 3 bases; nucleotides outside the gene matches: 5. This CDR3 reads CASSSPGGYYEQYF. The CDR3 DNA is TGTGCCAGCAGCTCTCCGGGAGGGTACTACGAGCAGTACTTC.

The chain recombines TRBV2 with TRBJ2-7, with 11 bases fitting TRBD2. There are 15 residues in the CDR3. Losses at the gene ends were 8 bases for V and 6 bases for J; bases not matched to a gene: 12. Germline V CDR1 and CDR2: SNHLY, FYNNEI. The CDR3 region is CASGELAGVLSEQYF. CDR3 nucleotides: TGTGCCAGCGGCGAACTAGCGGGAGTTCTCAGCGAGCAGTACTTC.